The 11 T cell receptor beta chains below come from one sample, sequenced in a study of cytomegalovirus exposure and HLA in healthy donors. The study ran its PCR with 60 Vbeta and 13 Jbeta primers. This table comes from immunoSEQ multiplex PCR, and its TCRdb copy is limited to in-frame clones, with some not included. The sample has under 150,000 clones, 65% to 85% seen once; the top ten hold about 1.2%. The sequenced sample was PBMCs. These receptor sequences come from a boy aged 10-17 years in good health and CMV-seronegative.

The J gene is TRBJ2-3, the V gene TRBV7-9, with TRBD2 matching over 7 bases. The CDR3 sequence is 16 residues long. Trimming removed 0 bases from V and 6 bases from J; junction bases left unmatched: 9. Germline-derived CDR1 and CDR2 are SEHNR and FQNEAQ (reference sequence). DNA for the CDR3: TGTGCCAGCAGCTTAGCCAGCGGGATTGGAGTGGATACGCAGTATTTT. Encoded protein: CASSLASGIGVDTQYF.

This clone appeared a few times. The chain recombines TRBV2 with TRBJ1-1, with D unresolved. This CDR3 has 16 residues. Trimming left V 0 bases short and J 0 bases short, with 11 bases between. Germline-derived CDR1 and CDR2 are SNHLY and FYNNEI. CDR3 nucleotide sequence: TGTGCCAGCAGTGAAGCAGAGGGCAGGCTGAACACTGAAGCTTTCTTT. Encoded protein: CASSEAEGRLNTEAFF.

The chain has TRBV5-1 and TRBJ2-1; D possibly corresponds to TRBD2 (6 bases). Trimming removed 0 bases from V and 0 bases from J, with 13 bases in between. The CDR3 totals 17 residues. From germline, CDR1 is SGHRS and CDR2 YFSETQ. The CDR3 reads CASSLGRGESSYNEQFF. Here the CDR3 DNA reads TGCGCCAGCAGCTTGGGGAGGGGCGAAAGCTCCTACAATGAGCAGTTCTTC.

This CDR3 is CASSLRGNNLLGTDTQYF. The CDR3 DNA is TGTGCCAGCAGCTTACGGGGGAACAACTTGCTAGGCACAGATACGCAGTATTTT. J is TRBJ2-3 and V is TRBV7-8; D might be TRBD2 (6 bases). The ends were cut back, 2 bases at V and 1 base at J, with 19 bases in the middle. CDR3 size: 18 residues. The germline V gene has CDR1 SGHVS and CDR2 FQNEAQ.

The chain has TRBV19 and TRBJ2-1; 12 nucleotides match TRBD1. CDR3 length: 14 amino acids. The germline gives CDR1 LNHDA, CDR2 SQIVND (reference sequence). Trimming at V came to 10 bases and at J to 8 bases, leaving 9 bases not matched to a gene. This CDR3 is CATIPGQGAHEQFF. The CDR3 DNA sequence: TGTGCCACCATACCGGGACAGGGGGCCCATGAGCAGTTCTTC.

This chain connects TRBV7-8 to TRBJ1-1, with 7 positions matching TRBD1. Germline CDR1 and CDR2: SGHVS and FQNEAQ. This CDR3 has 14 amino acids. Trimming took 2 bases from V and 4 from J; bases not matched to a gene: 4. The CDR3 region has the DNA TGTGCCAGCAGCTTAAGGGGGCGCACCACTGAAGCTTTCTTT. Its protein is CASSLRGRTTEAFF.

The rearrangement uses TRBV11-2 and TRBJ2-7, with 8 bases matching TRBD1. After removal of 5 bases from V and 0 bases from J, the junction contained 9 bases not matched to a gene. The CDR3 runs 16 residues. Per the germline V gene, CDR1 is SGHAT and CDR2 is FQNNGV. The CDR3 nucleotides read TGTGCCAGCAGCCCTCTTAGGACAGGGTTCTCCTACGAGCAGTACTTC. This encodes CASSPLRTGFSYEQYF. The entire variable domain, with the rest obtained from reference TRBV11-2 and TRBJ2-7, is as follows: EAGVAQSPRYKIIEKRQSVAFWCNPISGHATLYWYQQILGQGPKLLIQFQNNGVVDDSQLPKDRFSAERLKGVDSTLKIQPAKLEDSAVYLCASSPLRTGFSYEQYFGPGTRLTVT.

The rearrangement uses TRBV4-2 and TRBJ2-5; 7 bases fit TRBD1. Germline V CDR1 and CDR2: LGHNA, YNFKEQ. The V and J ends lost 1 base and 5 bases, in that order; junction bases with no gene match: 4. The CDR3 runs to 14 residues. This CDR3 is CASSQGQGVETQYF. The CDR3, as DNA: TGTGCCAGCAGCCAAGGACAGGGAGTGGAGACCCAGTACTTC.

The rearrangement joins TRBV6-1 to TRBJ1-6, with a possible D match to TRBD1 (6 bases). The CDR3 sequence is 13 residues long. V lost 10 bases to trimming and J lost 5 bases, with 12 bases between them. Germline CDR1 reads MNHNS; CDR2 reads SASEGT. The CDR3 is CATRQVNNSPLHF. The CDR3 region has the DNA TGTGCCACCCGACAGGTGAATAATTCACCCCTCCACTTT.

The V call is TRBV18, the J call TRBJ2-7, with TRBD1 matching 8 bases. Germline CDR1 KGHSH, CDR2 LQKENI. The CDR3 contains 16 residues. V dropped 2 bases and J dropped 6; count of bases not matched to a gene: 12. CDR3 protein: CASSPSGRQGYIEQYF. As DNA, the CDR3 is TGTGCCAGCTCACCATCCGGTCGACAGGGGTATATCGAGCAGTACTTC.

The chain employs TRBV7-2 and TRBJ1-1; 8 nucleotides match TRBD1. J was trimmed by 2 bases and V by 2 bases; bases with no gene match: 1. The CDR3 loop spans 14 amino acids. Germline V gene data show CDR1 as SGHTA and CDR2 as FQGNSA. The CDR3 bases are TGTGCCAGCAGCTTAACAGGGGGAAACACTGAAGCTTTCTTT. Its protein is CASSLTGGNTEAFF.